This T cell receptor (beta chain) was identified during a study of cytomegalovirus exposure and HLA in healthy donors. Primers for the PCR totalled 60 Vbeta and 13 Jbeta. Generated by immunoSEQ multiplex PCR, the TCRdb table keeps only in-frame clones and is missing some. The sample table sets out about 50,000 clones. Sequences were obtained from PBMCs. The TCR sequence derives from a man aged 18-30 years in good health and CMV-seropositive.

The CDR3 nucleotides read TGTGCCAGCAGGGGACAGGGGGCCGGCACTGAAGCTTTCTTT. This gives the protein CASRGQGAGTEAFF. The rearrangement joins TRBV6-6 to TRBJ1-1; 12 bases line up with TRBD1. The CDR3 consists of 14 residues. Trimming cost V 6 bases and J 4 bases; bases outside gene matches: 3. Germline-derived CDR1 and CDR2 are MNHNY and SVGAGI (reference sequence).